Below are 11 T cell receptor beta chains sequenced from a single sample in a study of shared clonotypes between healthy human individuals (dated by TCRdb to the early 2020s). Library generation was performed with the immunoSEQ multiplex PCR assay. Imported from immuneACCESS, the table was reduced by TCRdb to in-frame sequences with V and J called. These copies leave out some clones; in studies compared against another copy, an unresolved V gene accounts for under half, and the cause of the remainder is not known. A total of hundreds of thousands of clones appear in this sample, about 82% of them only once. Jointly, the top ten make up roughly 13% of the sample. Source material: PBMCs. The receptor set was obtained from a woman aged 40 to 50 in good health. Some clones in this sample may be carry-over from other donors' samples.

This chain links TRBV28 with TRBJ2-7, with TRBD1 matching over 8 bases. Per the germline V gene, CDR1 is MDHEN and CDR2 is SYDVKM. The junction had 6 bases not matched to a gene; V was cut back by 6 bases and J by 2 bases. CDR3 length: 14 residues. CDR3 protein: CASRTGQVTYEQYF. CDR3 bases: TGTGCCAGCAGAACGGGACAGGTAACCTACGAGCAGTACTTC. Supplemented by reference TRBV28 and TRBJ2-7, the full variable domain reads DVKVTQSSRYLVKRTGEKVFLECVQDMDHENMFWYRQDPGLGLRLIYFSYDVKMKEKGDIPEGYSVSREKKERFSLILESASTNQTSMYLCASRTGQVTYEQYFGPGTRLTVT.

The J gene is TRBJ1-5, the V gene TRBV29-1, with 7 bases matching TRBD1. V shed 6 bases, J shed 5 bases, and the junction held 7 bases outside the gene matches. CDR3 length: 13 amino acids. CDR1 SQVTM and CDR2 ANQGSEA come from the germline V gene. The CDR3 DNA reads TGCAGCGTAGCAGGGGGTCCGGATCAGCCCCAGCATTTT. This sequence encodes CSVAGGPDQPQHF.

The chain joins TRBV18 to TRBJ2-2, with 7 bases aligning to TRBD1. This CDR3 contains 15 residues. The V gene end was trimmed by 6 bases and the J gene end by 2 bases; junction bases not matched to a gene: 6. CDR1 KGHSH and CDR2 LQKENI come from the germline V gene. This CDR3 reads CASSQGQTNTGELFF. The CDR3 DNA sequence: TGTGCCAGCTCCCAGGGACAGACTAACACCGGGGAGCTGTTTTTT.

This chain uses TRBV5-1 with TRBJ2-7, with a weak D call TRBD2 (6 bases). This CDR3 comprises 15 residues. Germline assignment: CDR1 SGHRS and CDR2 YFSETQ. Trimming cost V 3 bases and J 2 bases, with 15 bases left between them. The CDR3 loop is CASSSRVGGPYEQYF. Here the CDR3 DNA reads TGCGCCAGCAGCTCCAGGGTCGGGGGACCCTACGAGCAGTACTTC.

The chain combines TRBV7-9 with TRBJ1-1, with unresolved D. The CDR3 extends over 12 amino acids. Germline V gene data show CDR1 as SEHNR and CDR2 as FQNEAQ (reference sequence). Trimming pared 6 bases from V and 1 base from J, leaving 6 bases between. In DNA form, the CDR3 reads TGTGCCAGCAGTATAGGGAACACTGAAGCTTTCTTT. Residues: CASSIGNTEAFF.

This clone was observed a few times. This sequence joins TRBV27 and TRBJ2-3; 13 bases are a match to TRBD2. The CDR3 totals 18 residues. With 3 bases clipped from V and 3 bases from J, the junction kept 9 bases outside the gene matches. Germline V gives CDR1 MNHEY, CDR2 SMNVEV (reference sequence). CDR3 bases: TGTGCCAGCAGTTTGAGGAGGACTAGCGGGAGTACGACAGATACGCAGTATTTT. Its translation is CASSLRRTSGSTTDTQYF.

Here the CDR3 DNA reads TGTGCCAGCACCCGAGGACAGGGGGCTTATGGCTACACCTTC. Translated: CASTRGQGAYGYTF. The chain couples TRBV6-6 to TRBJ1-2, with 11 bases aligning to TRBD1. The V segment lost 7 bases and the J segment 5 bases; nucleotides outside the gene matches: 6. CDR1 and CDR2 from the germline V gene are MNHNY and SVGAGI (reference sequence). This CDR3 contains 14 residues.

This clone was seen just once. V gene TRBV4-3 combines with J gene TRBJ2-3, with unresolved D. CDR3 length equals 15 residues. Germline lookup yields CDR1 LGHNA and CDR2 YSLEER. V was trimmed by 0 bases and J by 2 bases, leaving 9 bases between them. In nucleotides, the CDR3 is TGCGCCAGCAGCCAAGAACGGACCTACACAGATACGCAGTATTTT. Its translation: CASSQERTYTDTQYF.

The chain couples TRBV29-1 to TRBJ2-7; 10 nucleotides match TRBD2. The CDR3 extends over 13 amino acids. Per germline, CDR1 SQVTM and CDR2 ANQGSEA. Trimming at V came to 2 bases and at J to 2 bases, leaving 0 bases not matched to a gene. CDR3 residues: CSVESGRAYEQYF. CDR3 sequence (DNA): TGCAGCGTTGAAAGCGGGAGGGCCTACGAGCAGTACTTC.

The CDR3 loop reads CASSRDSRFEKLFF. The CDR3, as DNA: TGTGCCAGCAGTAGAGACAGTCGGTTTGAAAAACTGTTTTTT. This chain connects TRBV25-1 to TRBJ1-4, with D perhaps matching TRBD1 (5 bases). Trimming left V 5 bases short and J 7 bases short, with 14 bases between. CDR3 size: 14 residues. Germline CDR1 is MGHDK and CDR2 is SYGVNS.

On this clone itself: Only one base separates this from a far larger clonotype, so it likely reflects a read error. The genes are TRBV30 and TRBJ1-1; D is unclear. The CDR3 runs to 16 residues. Germline values: CDR1 GTSNPN, CDR2 SVGIG (reference sequence). The CDR3 region is CAWGVTAMGGGTEAFF. In DNA form, the CDR3 reads TGTGCCTGGGGTGTAACTGCGATGGGAGGTGGCACTGAAGCTTTCTTT. Supplemented by reference TRBV30 and TRBJ1-1, the full variable domain reads SQTIHQWPATLVQPVGSPLSLECTVEGTSNPNLYWYRQAAGRGLQLLFYSVGIGQISSEVPQNLSASRPQDRQFILSSKKLLLSDSGFYLCAWGVTAMGGGTEAFFGQGTRLTVV.